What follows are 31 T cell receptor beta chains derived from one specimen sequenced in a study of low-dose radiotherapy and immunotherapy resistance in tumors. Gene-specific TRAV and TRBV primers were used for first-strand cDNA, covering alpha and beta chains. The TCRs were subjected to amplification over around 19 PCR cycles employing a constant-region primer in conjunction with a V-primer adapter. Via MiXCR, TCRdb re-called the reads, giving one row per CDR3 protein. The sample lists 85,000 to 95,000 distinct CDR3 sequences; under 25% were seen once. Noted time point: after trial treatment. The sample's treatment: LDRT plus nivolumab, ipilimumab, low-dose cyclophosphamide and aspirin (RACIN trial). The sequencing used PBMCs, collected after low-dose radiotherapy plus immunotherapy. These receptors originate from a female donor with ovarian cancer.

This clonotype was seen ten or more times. The CDR3 bases are TGTGCCAGCAGCCCGGGGTCGAGCTCCTACAATGAGCAGTTCTTC. Translating gives CASSPGSSSYNEQFF. This chain connects TRBV3-1 to TRBJ2-1; tentatively, D is TRBD2 (5 bases). The CDR3 covers 15 residues. Trimming stripped 4 bases from V and 0 bases from J, with 10 bases between. Germline V gene sequence: CDR1 LGHDT, CDR2 YNNKEL (reference sequence).

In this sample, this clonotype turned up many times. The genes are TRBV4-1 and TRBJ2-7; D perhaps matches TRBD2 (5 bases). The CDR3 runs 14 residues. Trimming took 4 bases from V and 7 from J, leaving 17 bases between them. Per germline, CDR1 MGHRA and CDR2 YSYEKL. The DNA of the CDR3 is TGCGCCAGCAGCCTTTCCCCTACTACGGGAGAGCAGTACTTC. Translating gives CASSLSPTTGEQYF.

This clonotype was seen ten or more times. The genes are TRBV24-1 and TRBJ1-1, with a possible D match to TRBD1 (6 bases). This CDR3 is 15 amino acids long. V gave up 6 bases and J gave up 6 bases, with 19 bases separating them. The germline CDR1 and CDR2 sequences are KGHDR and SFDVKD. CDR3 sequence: CATSTGMGQYPEAFF. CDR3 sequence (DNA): TGTGCCACCAGTACAGGGATGGGCCAGTACCCTGAAGCTTTCTTT.

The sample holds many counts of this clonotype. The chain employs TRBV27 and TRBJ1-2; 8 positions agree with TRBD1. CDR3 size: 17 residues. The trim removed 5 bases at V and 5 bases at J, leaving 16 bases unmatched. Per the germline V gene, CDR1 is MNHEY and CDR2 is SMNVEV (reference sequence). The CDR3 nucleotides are TGTGCCAGCAGTCCACGGACAGGGCAACTTCCTATGTATGGCTACACCTTC. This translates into CASSPRTGQLPMYGYTF.

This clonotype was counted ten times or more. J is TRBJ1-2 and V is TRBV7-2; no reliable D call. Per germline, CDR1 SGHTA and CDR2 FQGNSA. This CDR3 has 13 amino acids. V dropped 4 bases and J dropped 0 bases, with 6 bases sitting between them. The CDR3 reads CASSSASNYGYTF. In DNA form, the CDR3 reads TGTGCCAGCAGCTCAGCATCTAACTATGGCTACACCTTC.

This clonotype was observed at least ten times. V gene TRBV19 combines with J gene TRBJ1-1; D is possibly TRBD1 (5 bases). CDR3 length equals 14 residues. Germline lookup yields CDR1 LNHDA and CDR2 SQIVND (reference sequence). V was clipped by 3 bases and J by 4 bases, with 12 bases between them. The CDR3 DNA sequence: TGTGCCAGTAGTATTACCGGTGGGGGCACTGAAGCTTTCTTT. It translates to CASSITGGGTEAFF.

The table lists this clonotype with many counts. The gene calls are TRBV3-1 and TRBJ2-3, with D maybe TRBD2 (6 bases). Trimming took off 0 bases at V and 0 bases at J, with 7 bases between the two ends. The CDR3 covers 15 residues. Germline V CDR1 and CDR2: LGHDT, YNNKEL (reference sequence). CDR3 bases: TGTGCCAGCAGCCAAGAGAGCGGGAGCACAGATACGCAGTATTTT. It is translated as CASSQESGSTDTQYF.

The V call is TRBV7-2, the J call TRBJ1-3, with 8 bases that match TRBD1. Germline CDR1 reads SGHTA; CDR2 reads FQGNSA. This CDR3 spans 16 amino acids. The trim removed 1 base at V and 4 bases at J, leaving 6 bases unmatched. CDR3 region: CASSLGVGQGGNTIYF. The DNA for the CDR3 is TGTGCCAGCAGCTTAGGGGTAGGACAGGGAGGAAACACCATATATTTT. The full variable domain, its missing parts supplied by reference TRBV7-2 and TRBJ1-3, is GAGVSQSPSNKVTEKGKDVELRCDPISGHTALYWYRQSLGQGLEFLIYFQGNSAPDKSGLPSDRFSAERTGGSVSTLTIQRTQQEDSAVYLCASSLGVGQGGNTIYFGEGSWLTVV.

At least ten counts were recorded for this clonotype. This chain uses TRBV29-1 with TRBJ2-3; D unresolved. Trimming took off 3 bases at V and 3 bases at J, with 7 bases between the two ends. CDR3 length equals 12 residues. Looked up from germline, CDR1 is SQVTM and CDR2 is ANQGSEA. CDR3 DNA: TGCAGCGTTGAGCTTGGGACAGATACGCAGTATTTT. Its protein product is CSVELGTDTQYF.

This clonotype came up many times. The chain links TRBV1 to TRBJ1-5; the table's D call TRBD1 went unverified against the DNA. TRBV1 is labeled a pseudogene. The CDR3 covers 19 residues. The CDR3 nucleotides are TGCACCAGCAGCGAGGGACAGGTTGCCGAACTTTATAGCAATCAGCCCCAGCATTTT. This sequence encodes CTSSEGQVAELYSNQPQHF.

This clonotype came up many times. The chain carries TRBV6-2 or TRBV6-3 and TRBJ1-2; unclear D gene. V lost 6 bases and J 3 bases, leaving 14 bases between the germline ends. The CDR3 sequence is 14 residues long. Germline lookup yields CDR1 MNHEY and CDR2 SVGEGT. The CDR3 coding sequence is TGTGCCAGCAGCCCTGGGCTCTCTTACTATGGCTACACCTTC. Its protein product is CASSPGLSYYGYTF.

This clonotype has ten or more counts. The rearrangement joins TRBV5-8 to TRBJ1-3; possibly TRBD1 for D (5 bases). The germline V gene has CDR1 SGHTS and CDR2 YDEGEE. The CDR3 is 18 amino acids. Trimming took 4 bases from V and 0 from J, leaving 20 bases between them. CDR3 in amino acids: CASSLTGTFISSGNTIYF. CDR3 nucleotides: TGTGCCAGCAGCCTCACCGGGACCTTTATCAGCTCTGGAAACACCATATATTTT. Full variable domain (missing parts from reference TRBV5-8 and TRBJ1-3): EAGVTQSPTHLIKTRGQQATLRCSPISGHTSVYWYQQALGLGLQFLLWYDEGEERNRGNFPPRFSGRQFPNYSSELNVNALELEDSALYLCASSLTGTFISSGNTIYFGEGSWLTVV.

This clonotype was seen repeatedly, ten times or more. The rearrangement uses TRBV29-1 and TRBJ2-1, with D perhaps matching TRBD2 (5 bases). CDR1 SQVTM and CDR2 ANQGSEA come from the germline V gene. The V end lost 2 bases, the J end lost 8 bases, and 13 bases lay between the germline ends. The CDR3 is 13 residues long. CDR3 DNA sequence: TGCAGCGTTGAACGGGGAGTGGGAGATGAGCAGTTCTTC. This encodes CSVERGVGDEQFF.

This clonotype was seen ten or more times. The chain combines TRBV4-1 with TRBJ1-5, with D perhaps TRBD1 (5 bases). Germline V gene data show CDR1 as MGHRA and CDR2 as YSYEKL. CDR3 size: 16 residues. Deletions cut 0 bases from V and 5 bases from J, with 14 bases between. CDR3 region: CASSQDSKAGYQPQHF. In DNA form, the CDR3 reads TGCGCCAGCAGCCAAGATTCGAAAGCAGGGTATCAGCCCCAGCATTTT.

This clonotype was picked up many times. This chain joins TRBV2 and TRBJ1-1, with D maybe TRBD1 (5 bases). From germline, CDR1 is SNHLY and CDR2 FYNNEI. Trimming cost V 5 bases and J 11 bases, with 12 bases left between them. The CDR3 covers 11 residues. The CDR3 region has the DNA TGTGCCAGCAGTCCGAAGTGGGGGGCTTTCTTT. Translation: CASSPKWGAFF.

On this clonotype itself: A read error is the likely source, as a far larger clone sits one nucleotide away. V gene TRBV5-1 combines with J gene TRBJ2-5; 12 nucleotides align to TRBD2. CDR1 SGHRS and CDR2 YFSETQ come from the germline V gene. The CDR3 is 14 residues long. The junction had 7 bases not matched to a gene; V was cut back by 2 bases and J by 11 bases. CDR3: CASSFWTSGTEQYF. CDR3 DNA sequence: TGCGCCAGCAGCTTCTGGACTAGCGGGACTGAGCAGTACTTC.

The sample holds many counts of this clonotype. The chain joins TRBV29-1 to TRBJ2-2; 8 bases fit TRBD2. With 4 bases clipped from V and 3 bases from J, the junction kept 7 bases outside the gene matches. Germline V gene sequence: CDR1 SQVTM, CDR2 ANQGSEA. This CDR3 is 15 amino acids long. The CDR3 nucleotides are TGCAGCGTTGCCGCGGGGGGTTGGGACACCGGGGAGCTGTTTTTT. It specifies CSVAAGGWDTGELFF.

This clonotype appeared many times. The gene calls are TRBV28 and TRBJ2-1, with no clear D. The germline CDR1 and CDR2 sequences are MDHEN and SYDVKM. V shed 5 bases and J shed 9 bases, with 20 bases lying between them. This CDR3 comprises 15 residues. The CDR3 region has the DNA TGTGCCAGCAGTATAGAGGTGGCAGTGGGCGGTGAGCAGTTCTTC. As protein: CASSIEVAVGGEQFF. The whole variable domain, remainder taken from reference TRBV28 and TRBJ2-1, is DVKVTQSSRYLVKRTGEKVFLECVQDMDHENMFWYRQDPGLGLRLIYFSYDVKMKEKGDIPEGYSVSREKKERFSLILESASTNQTSMYLCASSIEVAVGGEQFFGPGTRLTVL.

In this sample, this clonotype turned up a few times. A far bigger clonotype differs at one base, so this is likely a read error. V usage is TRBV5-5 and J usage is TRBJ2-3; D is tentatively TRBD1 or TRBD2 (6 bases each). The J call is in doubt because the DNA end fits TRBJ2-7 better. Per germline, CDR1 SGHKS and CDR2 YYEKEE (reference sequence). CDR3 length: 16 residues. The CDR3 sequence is CASSLAGASSYNEQYF. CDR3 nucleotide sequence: TGTGCCAGCAGCTTGGCGGGGGCTAGCTCCTACAATGAGCAGTACTTC.

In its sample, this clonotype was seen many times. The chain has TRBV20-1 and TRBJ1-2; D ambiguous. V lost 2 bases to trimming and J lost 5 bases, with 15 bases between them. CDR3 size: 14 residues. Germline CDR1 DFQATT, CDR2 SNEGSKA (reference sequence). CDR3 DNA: TGCAGTGCTAGACCCCCGAACGATGCTTATGGCTACACCTTC. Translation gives CSARPPNDAYGYTF.

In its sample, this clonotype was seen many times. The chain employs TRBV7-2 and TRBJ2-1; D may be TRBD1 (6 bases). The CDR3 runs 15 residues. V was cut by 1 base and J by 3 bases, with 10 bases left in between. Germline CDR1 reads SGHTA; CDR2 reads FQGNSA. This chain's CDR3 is CASSLVTGFYNEQFF. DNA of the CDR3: TGTGCCAGCAGCTTAGTCACAGGGTTCTACAATGAGCAGTTCTTC.

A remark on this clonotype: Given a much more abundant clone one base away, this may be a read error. The CDR3 spells CSVEGQSRAEAFF. CDR3 in DNA: TGCAGTGTTGAAGGACAGTCCCGTGCGGAAGCTTTCTTT. The chain carries TRBV20-1 and TRBJ1-1; weak D call: TRBD1 (6 bases). Germline V gene data show CDR1 as DFQATT and CDR2 as SNEGSKA (reference sequence). The germline V and J ends were trimmed by 7 bases and 8 bases, with 20 bases remaining between them. CDR3 length equals 13 residues.

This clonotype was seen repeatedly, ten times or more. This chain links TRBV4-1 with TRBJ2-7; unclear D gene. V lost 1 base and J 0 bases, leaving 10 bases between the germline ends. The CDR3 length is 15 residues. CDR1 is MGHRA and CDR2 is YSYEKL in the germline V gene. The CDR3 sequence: CASSQGEQISYEQYF. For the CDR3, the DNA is TGCGCCAGCAGCCAAGGGGAACAGATCTCCTACGAGCAGTACTTC.

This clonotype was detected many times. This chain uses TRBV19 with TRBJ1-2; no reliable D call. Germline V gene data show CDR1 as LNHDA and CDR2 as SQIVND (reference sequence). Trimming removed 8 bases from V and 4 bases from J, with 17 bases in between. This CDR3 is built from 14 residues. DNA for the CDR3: TGTGCCAGTCTCCCTTCGACGGACCGCTATGGCTACACCTTC. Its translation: CASLPSTDRYGYTF.

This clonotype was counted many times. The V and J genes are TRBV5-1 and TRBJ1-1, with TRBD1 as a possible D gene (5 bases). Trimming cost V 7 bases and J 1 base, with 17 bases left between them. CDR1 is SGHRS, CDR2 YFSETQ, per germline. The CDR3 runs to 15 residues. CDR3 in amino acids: CASSGTGTANTEAFF. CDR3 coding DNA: TGCGCCAGCTCCGGAACCGGGACGGCGAACACTGAAGCTTTCTTT.

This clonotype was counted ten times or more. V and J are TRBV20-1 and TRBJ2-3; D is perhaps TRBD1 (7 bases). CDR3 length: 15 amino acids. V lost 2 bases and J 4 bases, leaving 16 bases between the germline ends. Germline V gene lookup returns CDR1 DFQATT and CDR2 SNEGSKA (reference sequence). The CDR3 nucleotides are TGCAGTGCTAGAAGGGGGGACAGTTCCTCAGATACGCAGTATTTT. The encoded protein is CSARRGDSSSDTQYF.

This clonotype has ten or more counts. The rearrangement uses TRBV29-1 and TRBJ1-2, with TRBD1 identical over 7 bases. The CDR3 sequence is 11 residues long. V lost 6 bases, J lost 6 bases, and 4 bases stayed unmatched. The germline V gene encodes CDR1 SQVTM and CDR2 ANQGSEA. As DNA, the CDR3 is TGCAGCGTCGTCGGGACAGATGGCTACACCTTC. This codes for CSVVGTDGYTF.

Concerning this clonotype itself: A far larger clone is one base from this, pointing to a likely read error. The CDR3 region is CASSLGVAGVSSYNEQYF. The CDR3 coding sequence is TGTGCCAGCAGCTTGGGTGTAGCGGGAGTGAGCTCCTACAATGAGCAGTACTTC. The chain has TRBV5-5 and TRBJ2-7; 9 bases match TRBD2. The V gene's germline CDR1 is SGHKS and CDR2 YYEKEE (reference sequence). The CDR3 length is 18 residues. Unmatched junction bases numbered 17, after V lost 0 bases and J lost 7 bases.

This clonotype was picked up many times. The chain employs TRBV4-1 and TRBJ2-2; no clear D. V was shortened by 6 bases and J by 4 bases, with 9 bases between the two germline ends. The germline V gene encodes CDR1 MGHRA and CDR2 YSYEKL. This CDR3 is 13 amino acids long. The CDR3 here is CASRTFSTGELFF. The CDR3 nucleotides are TGCGCCAGCAGAACCTTTAGCACCGGGGAGCTGTTTTTT.

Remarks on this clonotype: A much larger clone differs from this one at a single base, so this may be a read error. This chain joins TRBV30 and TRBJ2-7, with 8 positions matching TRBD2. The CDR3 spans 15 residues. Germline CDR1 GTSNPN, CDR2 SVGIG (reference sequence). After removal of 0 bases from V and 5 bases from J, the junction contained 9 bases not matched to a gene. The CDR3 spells CAWSVLGGRFHEQYF. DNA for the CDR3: TGTGCCTGGAGTGTATTAGGCGGGAGGTTCCACGAGCAGTACTTC.

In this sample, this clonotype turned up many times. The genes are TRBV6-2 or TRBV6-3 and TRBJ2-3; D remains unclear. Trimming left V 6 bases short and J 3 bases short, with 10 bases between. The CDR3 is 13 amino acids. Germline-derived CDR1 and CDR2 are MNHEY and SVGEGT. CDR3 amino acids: CASRRLGTDTQYF. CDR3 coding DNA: TGTGCCAGCAGACGGCTAGGAACAGATACGCAGTATTTT.